Presented here are 27 T cell receptor beta chains from one specimen sequenced in a study of control samples from healthy donors and cancer patients. TCRdb's table, derived via immunoSEQ multiplex PCR, lists solely in-frame clones and lacks some. The sample lists 170,000 or so clones; 90% to 95% were seen once. Sequencing was performed on blood. The receptors derive from a middle-aged woman in good health.

The genes are TRBV6-5 and TRBJ1-1; D is unclear. CDR3 length: 14 amino acids. V lost 7 bases and J lost 1, with 13 bases in between. Germline V lookup: CDR1 MNHEY, CDR2 SVGAGI. The chain's CDR3 is CASNAGRRNTEAFF. In nucleotides, the CDR3 is TGTGCCAGCAACGCTGGACGGAGGAACACTGAAGCTTTCTTT.

CDR3 sequence reads: CASSTYRDRYTEAFF. In nucleotides, the CDR3 is TGTGCCAGCAGCACATACCGGGACAGATACACTGAAGCTTTCTTT. The V and J genes are TRBV11-2 and TRBJ1-1; 7 bases are a match to TRBD1. CDR1 is SGHAT, CDR2 FQNNGV, per germline. With 5 bases clipped from V and 3 bases from J, the junction kept 9 bases outside the gene matches. The CDR3 totals 15 residues.

J is TRBJ1-5 and V is TRBV4-3; possible D gene TRBD1, 5 bases. The CDR3 contains 15 residues. The ends were cut back, 0 bases at V and 6 bases at J, with 12 bases in the middle. The germline gives CDR1 LGHNA, CDR2 YSLEER. The DNA of the CDR3 is TGCGCCAGCAGCCAAGATTCGGGGAGGGGTCAGCCCCAGCATTTT. Translating gives CASSQDSGRGQPQHF.

On this clone: Other nucleotide sequences from this sample produce the same CDR3. The V gene is TRBV5-1, the J gene TRBJ2-7; 11 nucleotides line up with TRBD1. With V trimmed by 0 bases and J by 5 bases, 4 bases remained unmatched. CDR1 and CDR2 from the germline V gene are SGHRS and YFSETQ. This CDR3 comprises 15 residues. As DNA, the CDR3 is TGCGCCAGCAGCTTGGGTGGGACAGGGGGGAACGAGCAGTACTTC. This sequence encodes CASSLGGTGGNEQYF.

This clone has just a few counts. The V call is TRBV4-3, the J call TRBJ1-6; D call uncertain. CDR1 is LGHNA, CDR2 YSLEER, per germline. Trimming pared 1 base from V and 8 bases from J, leaving 12 bases between. CDR3 length: 15 residues. The CDR3 DNA follows: TGCGCCAGCAGCCAAGTTACAACAGACTATTCACCCCTCCACTTT. Protein: CASSQVTTDYSPLHF.

The J gene is TRBJ1-2, the V gene TRBV19; 8 nucleotides agree with TRBD1. Germline CDR1 reads LNHDA; CDR2 reads SQIVND (reference sequence). The CDR3 runs 15 residues. The V segment lost 7 bases and the J segment 2 bases; nucleotides outside the gene matches: 9. CDR3 DNA sequence: TGTGCCAGTAAACAACAGGGGGTTGGGAACTATGGCTACACCTTC. It specifies CASKQQGVGNYGYTF. Drawing the rest from reference TRBV19 and TRBJ1-2, the complete variable domain is DGGITQSPKYLFRKEGQNVTLSCEQNLNHDAMYWYRQDPGQGLRLIYYSQIVNDFQKGDIAEGYSVSREKKESFPLTVTSAQKNPTAFYLCASKQQGVGNYGYTFGSGTRLTVV.

This clone was seen a handful of times. This chain connects TRBV6-2 or TRBV6-3 to TRBJ1-5; D possibly corresponds to TRBD1 (5 bases). The V gene lost 6 bases and the J gene lost 0 bases, with 12 bases spanning the gap. Looked up from germline, CDR1 is MNHEY and CDR2 is SVGEGT. The CDR3 has 15 amino acids. CDR3 protein: CASSRDGHSNQPQHF. The CDR3 region has the DNA TGTGCCAGCAGCCGGGACGGACATAGCAATCAGCCCCAGCATTTT.

The chain uses TRBV14 and TRBJ2-2; weak D call: TRBD1 (6 bases). This CDR3 contains 14 residues. Germline values: CDR1 SGHDN, CDR2 FVKESK. V was pared by 2 bases and J by 5 bases, with 9 bases between. The CDR3 loop reads CASSQIQGTGELFF. The CDR3 DNA sequence: TGTGCCAGCAGCCAAATACAGGGAACCGGGGAGCTGTTTTTT.

The chain is built from TRBV6-5 and TRBJ1-2; D ambiguous. The germline V gene encodes CDR1 MNHEY and CDR2 SVGAGI. The V and J ends lost 0 bases and 2 bases respectively, with 7 bases between them. The CDR3 extends over 14 amino acids. In DNA, the CDR3 is TGTGCCAGCAGTTACTCGAACGCGAACTATGGCTACACCTTC. Protein sequence: CASSYSNANYGYTF.

This chain uses TRBV6-5 with TRBJ1-1, with TRBD1 as a possible D gene (5 bases). Trimming removed 7 bases at V and 5 bases at J, with 11 bases between. Germline V gene data show CDR1 as MNHEY and CDR2 as SVGAGI. This CDR3 has 12 amino acids. The DNA for the CDR3 is TGTGCCAGCATGCGGGGGAATACTGAAGCTTTCTTT. This sequence encodes CASMRGNTEAFF.

The chain uses TRBV5-6 and TRBJ1-1; possible D gene TRBD1, 6 bases. Deletions cut 3 bases from V and 1 base from J, with 13 bases between. Per the germline V gene, CDR1 is SGHDT and CDR2 is YYEEEE. The CDR3 totals 15 residues. The chain's CDR3 is CASSSGDRRNTEAFF. The CDR3 region has the DNA TGTGCCAGCAGCTCCGGAGACAGGAGGAACACTGAAGCTTTCTTT.

The chain uses TRBV10-3 and TRBJ2-7, with TRBD1 matching over 7 bases. Germline CDR1 is ENHRY and CDR2 is SYGVKD. With V trimmed by 0 bases and J by 6 bases, 8 bases remained unmatched. The CDR3 consists of 15 residues. CDR3 amino acids: CAISESWTGLVEQYF. Here the CDR3 DNA reads TGTGCCATCAGTGAGTCGTGGACAGGCCTCGTCGAGCAGTACTTC.

The rearrangement uses TRBV14 and TRBJ2-2; TRBD1 matches at 8 bases. This CDR3 is built from 17 residues. Germline CDR1 and CDR2: SGHDN and FVKESK. The ends lost 4 bases at V and 4 bases at J; junction bases unmatched: 11. The CDR3 DNA reads as TGTGCCAGCAGCCCCCCCCGGACAGGGATGAGCACCGGGGAGCTGTTTTTT. Translating it yields CASSPPRTGMSTGELFF.

The chain links TRBV9 to TRBJ2-2; D uncertain. The CDR3 length is 15 residues. From germline, CDR1 is SGDLS and CDR2 YYNGEE. Trimming removed 7 bases at V and 2 bases at J, with 15 bases between. The DNA of the CDR3 is TGTGCCAGCTCGAGACGTCACGCTAACACCGGGGAGCTGTTTTTT. It encodes CASSRRHANTGELFF.

The chain is built from TRBV19 and TRBJ1-4; no clear D. Germline values: CDR1 LNHDA, CDR2 SQIVND (reference sequence). The CDR3 runs to 17 residues. V was trimmed by 1 base and J by 8 bases, leaving 20 bases between them. The CDR3 DNA follows: TGTGCCAGTAGTATAGGCTTCTTCGGACGGCCGGAAGAAAAACTGTTTTTT. It encodes CASSIGFFGRPEEKLFF.

CDR3 nucleotide sequence: TGTGCCAGCAGTTTATATCTTGCCTACGAGCAGTACTTC. Residues: CASSLYLAYEQYF. This sequence joins TRBV12-3 or TRBV12-4 and TRBJ2-7; D remains unclear. V dropped 2 bases and J dropped 2 bases, with 7 bases sitting between them. The CDR3 spans 13 residues.

V is TRBV18 and J is TRBJ1-1; TRBD1 aligns across 9 bases. The CDR3 spans 14 residues. The ends lost 1 base at V and 3 bases at J; junction bases unmatched: 0. In germline, CDR1 is KGHSH, CDR2 LQKENI. In nucleotides, the CDR3 is TGTGCCAGCTCACCACGACAGGGGGACACTGAAGCTTTCTTT. Amino acid sequence: CASSPRQGDTEAFF.

This chain connects TRBV30 to TRBJ2-1; 10 positions match TRBD2. With V trimmed by 2 bases and J by 9 bases, 10 bases remained unmatched. The CDR3 spans 15 residues. Looked up from germline, CDR1 is GTSNPN and CDR2 is SVGIG (reference sequence). The CDR3 protein is CAWSLASGRVSEQFF. The CDR3 coding sequence is TGTGCCTGGAGTCTAGCTAGCGGGAGAGTGAGTGAGCAGTTCTTC.

This chain links TRBV15 with TRBJ1-1; maybe TRBD1 (6 bases). The CDR3 length is 16 residues. Trimming took off 0 bases at V and 2 bases at J, with 13 bases between the two ends. Germline values: CDR1 LNHNV, CDR2 YYDKDF (reference sequence). Here the CDR3 reads CATSRDNYRVNTEAFF. CDR3 DNA sequence: TGTGCCACCAGCAGAGACAACTACAGGGTTAACACTGAAGCTTTCTTT.

The chain employs TRBV14 and TRBJ1-4, with D maybe TRBD1 (5 bases). CDR1 and CDR2 (germline): SGHDN, FVKESK. This CDR3 region has 14 residues. The V end lost 3 bases, the J end lost 6 bases, and 11 bases lay between the germline ends. The CDR3 nucleotides read TGTGCCAGCAGCCACAGATGGGGGGATGAAAAACTGTTTTTT. Residues: CASSHRWGDEKLFF.

The chain couples TRBV9 to TRBJ2-4; 8 bases match TRBD1. V shed 4 bases, J shed 6 bases, and the junction held 12 bases outside the gene matches. The germline V gene has CDR1 SGDLS and CDR2 YYNGEE. The CDR3 has 16 amino acids. The CDR3 coding sequence is TGTGCCAGCAGCCCGGCCGCCCAGGGGGCTAGAAACATTCAGTACTTC. Its protein is CASSPAAQGARNIQYF.

The gene calls are TRBV24-1 and TRBJ1-2; the D is unclear. Trimming took off 5 bases at V and 4 bases at J, with 7 bases between the two ends. CDR1 and CDR2 (germline): KGHDR, SFDVKD. CDR3 length: 12 amino acids. In nucleotides, the CDR3 is TGTGCCACCAGTGCTGGAGGCTATGGCTACACCTTC. It is translated as CATSAGGYGYTF.

This chain links TRBV6-6 with TRBJ1-1, with D possibly TRBD1 on 5 matching bases. Germline CDR1 reads MNHNY; CDR2 reads SVGAGI (reference sequence). Trimming shortened V by 10 bases and J by 4 bases, and 16 bases separated the two germline ends. The CDR3 extends over 13 amino acids. In DNA, the CDR3 is TGTGCCACCAAACGGGGGTCTGCCACTGAAGCTTTCTTT. This sequence encodes CATKRGSATEAFF.

The gene calls are TRBV7-2 and TRBJ1-2, with D unclear. CDR1 and CDR2 from the germline V gene are SGHTA and FQGNSA. This CDR3 has 16 residues. Deletions cut 1 base from V and 4 bases from J, with 16 bases between. In DNA form, the CDR3 reads TGTGCCAGCAGCTTAGGAGATTCCGGGAGTCGCTATGGCTACACCTTC. Translation: CASSLGDSGSRYGYTF.

A single count supports this clone. This sequence joins TRBV3-1 (or the pseudogene TRBV3-2) and TRBJ1-5; 7 positions match TRBD1. The ends lost 4 bases at V and 0 bases at J; junction bases unmatched: 9. CDR1 and CDR2 from the germline V gene are LGHDT and YNNKEL (reference sequence). The CDR3 sequence is 17 residues long. For the CDR3, the DNA is TGTGCCAGCAGCCTTGGGACAGAAGTTTATAGCAATCAGCCCCAGCATTTT. Translation gives CASSLGTEVYSNQPQHF.

V and J are TRBV25-1 and TRBJ1-1, with D hard to call. Trimming cost V 4 bases and J 1 base, with 4 bases left between them. The CDR3 length is 12 residues. Germline V gene sequence: CDR1 MGHDK, CDR2 SYGVNS. This CDR3 is CASSAENTEAFF. CDR3 bases: TGTGCCAGCAGTGCCGAGAACACTGAAGCTTTCTTT.

This chain connects TRBV19 to TRBJ1-1, with a possible D match to TRBD1 (5 bases). CDR1 is LNHDA, CDR2 SQIVND, per germline (reference sequence). Trimming pared 6 bases from V and 4 bases from J, leaving 15 bases between. The length of the CDR3 is 14 residues. CDR3 region: CASRRLLGATEAFF. DNA for the CDR3: TGTGCCAGTAGGAGGCTTCTTGGGGCCACTGAAGCTTTCTTT.